These 11 T cell receptor beta chains were sequenced from one sample in a study of T-cell reconstitution after alpha-beta-depleted transplantation in children. Using unique molecular identifiers, the investigators prepared the TCRbeta library. TCRdb used MiXCR to reprocess the PCR reads, holding one entry per CDR3 protein. The sample shows approximately 920 distinct CDR3 sequences, just under 70% of them seen only once. The sample here was PBMCs, mostly from graft donor cells, taken 60 days after TCRalphabeta/CD19-depleted stem cell transplant. The receptor set was obtained from a male patient aged 2-10 years who had a stem cell transplant for acute lymphoblastic leukemia, so the T cells may come from the graft donor.

A single count supports this clonotype. This sequence joins TRBV11-2 and TRBJ1-5; tentatively, D is TRBD1 (5 bases). The V gene lost 5 bases and the J gene lost 4 bases, with 9 bases spanning the gap. This CDR3 is 13 amino acids long. Germline CDR1 reads SGHAT; CDR2 reads FQNNGV. CDR3 residues: CASSQDMNQPQHF. CDR3 in DNA: TGTGCCAGCAGCCAGGACATGAATCAGCCCCAGCATTTT.

The V gene is TRBV3-1, the J gene TRBJ2-1, with D tentatively TRBD1 (6 bases). With 11 bases removed from V and 4 bases from J, the gap between germline ends came to 27 bases. Germline lookup yields CDR1 LGHDT and CDR2 YNNKEL (reference sequence). The CDR3 is 17 residues long. Here the CDR3 DNA reads TGTGCCTGCTGCAAACAAATGGCGACAGGAATTTACAATGAGCAGTTCTTC. This gives the protein CACCKQMATGIYNEQFF.

Sample share makes this clonotype large. V and J are TRBV7-2 and TRBJ2-7; D is undetermined. Trimming took off 4 bases at V and 4 bases at J, with 8 bases between the two ends. This CDR3 spans 12 amino acids. The germline gives CDR1 SGHTA, CDR2 FQGNSA. This CDR3 is CASSYQYYEQYF. For the CDR3, the DNA is TGTGCCAGCAGCTACCAATATTACGAGCAGTACTTC.

The chain is built from TRBV19 and TRBJ1-5, with D perhaps TRBD1 (5 bases). The CDR3 contains 16 residues. Germline V gene sequence: CDR1 LNHDA, CDR2 SQIVND (reference sequence). V lost 7 bases to trimming and J lost 4 bases, with 20 bases between them. CDR3 nucleotides: TGTGCCAGTACTCATATGGCTGGGACCAAAAATCAGCCCCAGCATTTT. It translates to CASTHMAGTKNQPQHF.

In its sample, this clonotype is large. The chain employs TRBV28 and TRBJ1-3, with 7 bases fitting TRBD1. Trimming at V came to 5 bases and at J to 4 bases, leaving 8 bases not matched to a gene. CDR3 length equals 15 residues. Germline CDR1 and CDR2: MDHEN and SYDVKM. CDR3 residues: CASSHTTGRGNTIYF. The CDR3 DNA follows: TGTGCCAGCAGTCATACGACAGGGCGCGGAAACACCATATATTTT.

At least ten counts were recorded for this clonotype. The rearrangement links TRBV3-1 to TRBJ2-1; TRBD1 matches 8 bases. Germline lookup yields CDR1 LGHDT and CDR2 YNNKEL (reference sequence). With 10 bases clipped from V and 4 bases from J, the junction kept 18 bases outside the gene matches. This CDR3 comprises 17 residues. The CDR3 coding sequence is TGTGCCACCTCCCAACAAATGGGGACAGGAATTTACAATGAGCAGTTCTTC. Amino acid sequence: CATSQQMGTGIYNEQFF.

The chain uses TRBV7-9 and TRBJ2-5; D tentatively reads TRBD1 or TRBD2 (5 bases each). V was shortened by 4 bases and J by 11 bases, with 17 bases between the two germline ends. CDR1 is SEHNR, CDR2 FQNEAQ, per germline (reference sequence). The CDR3 contains 13 residues. In DNA form, the CDR3 reads TGTGCCAGCAGCTGGACTTCAGGGCCGATACAGTACTTC. It encodes CASSWTSGPIQYF.

This rearrangement joins TRBV19 to TRBJ1-1; D remains ambiguous. The CDR3 runs to 13 residues. Germline CDR1 LNHDA, CDR2 SQIVND (reference sequence). V was cut by 5 bases and J by 1 base, with 8 bases left in between. Here the CDR3 reads CASSEQTNTEAFF. In nucleotides, the CDR3 is TGTGCCAGTAGTGAACAGACGAACACTGAAGCTTTCTTT.

The V gene is TRBV10-3, the J gene TRBJ2-1; 9 nucleotides line up with TRBD1. The CDR3 runs to 19 residues. V trimming: 3 bases; J trimming: 4 bases; junction bases outside the gene matches: 16. CDR1 is ENHRY and CDR2 is SYGVKD in the germline V gene. In DNA, the CDR3 is TGTGCCATCAGTGACCGCCGGGGAGGGACGGGACAGGGTTACAATGAGCAGTTCTTC. As protein: CAISDRRGGTGQGYNEQFF.

This rearrangement joins TRBV7-9 to TRBJ2-3; the D is unclear. CDR3 length: 11 residues. Trimming pared 4 bases from V and 2 bases from J, leaving 1 base between. Germline CDR1 reads SEHNR; CDR2 reads FQNEAQ (reference sequence). CDR3 residues: CASSYTDTQYF. The CDR3 coding sequence is TGTGCCAGCAGCTACACAGATACGCAGTATTTT. The full variable domain, its missing parts supplied by reference TRBV7-9 and TRBJ2-3, is DTGVSQNPRHKITKRGQNVTFRCDPISEHNRLYWYRQTLGQGPEFLTYFQNEAQLEKSRLLSDRFSAERPKGSFSTLEIQRTEQGDSAMYLCASSYTDTQYFGPGTRLTVL.

This rearrangement joins TRBV30 to TRBJ2-7; 9 nucleotides match TRBD1. Trimming cost V 1 base and J 5 bases; bases outside gene matches: 6. Per germline, CDR1 GTSNPN and CDR2 SVGIG (reference sequence). The CDR3 contains 14 residues. Here the CDR3 DNA reads TGTGCCTGGAGTGCTGGACAGGGGTGGAACGAGCAGTACTTC. Its protein is CAWSAGQGWNEQYF.